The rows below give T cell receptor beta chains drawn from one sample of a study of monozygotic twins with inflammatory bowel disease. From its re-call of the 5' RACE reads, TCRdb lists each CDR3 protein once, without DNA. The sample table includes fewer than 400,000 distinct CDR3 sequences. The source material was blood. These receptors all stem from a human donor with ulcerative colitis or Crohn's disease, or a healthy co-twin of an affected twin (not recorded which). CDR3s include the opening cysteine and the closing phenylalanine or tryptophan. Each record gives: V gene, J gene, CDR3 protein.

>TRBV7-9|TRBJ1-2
CASRITGESSNYGYTF
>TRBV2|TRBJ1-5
CASSDEGRAQHF
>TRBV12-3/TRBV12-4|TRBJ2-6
CASSPVSGANVLTF
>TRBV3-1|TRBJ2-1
CASSQDLAGGPRNEQFF
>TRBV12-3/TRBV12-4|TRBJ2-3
CASSSASGGAVDTQYF
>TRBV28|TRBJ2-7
CASRPTGFEQYF
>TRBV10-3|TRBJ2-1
CAAGGTSGINEQFF
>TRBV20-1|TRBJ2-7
CSARGTGGYEQYF
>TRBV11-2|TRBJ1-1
CASSLYLIVGAFF
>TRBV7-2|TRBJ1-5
CASSLGLSNQPQHF
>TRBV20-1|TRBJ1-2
CSAREPGQGTGGYTF
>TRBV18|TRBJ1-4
CASSPPRGQQTTNEKLFF
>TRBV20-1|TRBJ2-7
CSASRGEREQYF
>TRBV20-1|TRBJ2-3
CSARDPLGGITDTQYF
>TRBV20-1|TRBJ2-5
CSAGTSVKETQYF
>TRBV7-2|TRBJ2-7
CASNAGRGEQYF
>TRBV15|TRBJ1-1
CATSPRGLVSTEAFF
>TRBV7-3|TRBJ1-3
CASSKDTGPGNTIYF
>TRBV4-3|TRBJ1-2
CASSQRTGDGYTF
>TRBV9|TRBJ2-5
CASSVDTSQETQYF
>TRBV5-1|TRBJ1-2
CASTPDRAGGYTF
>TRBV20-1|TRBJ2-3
CSALNLAGADTQYF
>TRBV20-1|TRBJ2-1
CSATRPNGNEQFF
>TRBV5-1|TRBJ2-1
CASSLPPTGVGEQFF
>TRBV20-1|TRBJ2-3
CSARAGGSTDTQYF
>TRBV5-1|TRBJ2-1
CASKGTGYNEQFF
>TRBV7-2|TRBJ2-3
CASRIGAGGTVDTQYF
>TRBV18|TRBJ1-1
CASSPITGEAFF
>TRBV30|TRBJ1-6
CAWSADRTNSPLHF
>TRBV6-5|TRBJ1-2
CASSYSPQVNYGYTF
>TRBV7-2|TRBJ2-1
CASSLGTGFPNEQFF
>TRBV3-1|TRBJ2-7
CASSHFYEQYF
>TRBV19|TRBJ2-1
CASSISEVLSYNEQFF
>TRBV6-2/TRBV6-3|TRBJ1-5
CASSYYDRNQPQHF
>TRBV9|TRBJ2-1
CASSVDSGVYGYNEQFF
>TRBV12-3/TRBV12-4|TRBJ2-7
CASSLEGLYTYEQYF
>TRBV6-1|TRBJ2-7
CASTTRRATYEQYF
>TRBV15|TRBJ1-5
CATRKGVGTFNQPQHF
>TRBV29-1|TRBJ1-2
CSVRTTLSIYGYTF
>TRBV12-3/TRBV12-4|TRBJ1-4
CASSPTPLDEKLFF
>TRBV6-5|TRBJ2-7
CASSYSRGSSYEQYF
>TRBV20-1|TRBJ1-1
CSARQGAGTEAFF
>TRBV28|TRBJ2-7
CASRLGLAGSYEQYF
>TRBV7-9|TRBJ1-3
CASRESGGNTIYF
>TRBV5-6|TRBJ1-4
CASSLYGSPNEKLFF
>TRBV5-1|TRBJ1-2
CASSAAGYPYGYTF
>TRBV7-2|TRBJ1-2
CASSLEGHYGYTF
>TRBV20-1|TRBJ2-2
CSARVSLAATGELFF
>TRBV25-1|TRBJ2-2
CASSEWGGAGTGELFF
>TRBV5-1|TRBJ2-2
CASSLAGTAGELFF
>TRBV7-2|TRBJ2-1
CASSLDGTSIHEQFF
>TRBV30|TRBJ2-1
CAWSGRVDEQFF